Listed below are T cell receptor beta chains from one sample, sequenced in a study of Graves' ophthalmopathy and Graves' hyperthyroidism. One entry per CDR3 protein results from TCRdb running MiXCR on the multiplex PCR reads. The repertoire holds roughly 380,000 distinct CDR3 sequences, with approximately 15% as singletons. Sequenced material: peripheral blood. The receptor source for this set is a woman younger than 35 with stable Graves' hyperthyroidism. Each CDR3 is given with its conserved first and last residue. D genes are given only for firm matches. The size of a clone is reported for some rows only, either as once, few or many, or as a class for expanded clones.

CASRGLSGGSSYEQYF,TGTGCCAGCAGGGGCCTCAGCGGGGGAAGCTCCTACGAGCAGTACTTC,many,TRBV12-3/TRBV12-4,TRBD2,TRBJ2-7
CASSEGAGEQYF,TGTGCCAGCAGTGAGGGGGCGGGTGAGCAGTACTTC,many,TRBV7-9,TRBD1,TRBJ2-7
CASSLGDPRYGYTF,TGTGCCAGCAGCTTAGGTGACCCCCGGTATGGCTACACCTTC,many,TRBV7-2,.,TRBJ1-2
CASRPGAGRGTIYF,TGTGCCAGCAGGCCAGGGGCCGGGCGGGGCACCATATATTTT,few,TRBV2,.,TRBJ1-3
CASNGGSSTDTQYF,TGCGCCAGCAACGGGGGCTCTAGCACAGATACGCAGTATTTT,few,TRBV5-1,.,TRBJ2-3
CASSAGNMNTEAFF,TGTGCCAGCAGTGCGGGCAACATGAACACTGAAGCTTTCTTT,many,TRBV2,.,TRBJ1-1
CSATRDRANTEAFF,TGCAGTGCCACCCGGGACAGGGCGAACACTGAAGCTTTCTTT,many,TRBV20-1,TRBD1,TRBJ1-1
CSVWGGQHTGELFF,TGCAGCGTTTGGGGGGGACAGCACACCGGGGAGCTGTTTTTT,few,TRBV29-1,.,TRBJ2-2
CASSLDGVGNQPQHF,TGTGCCAGCAGTTTAGACGGCGTGGGCAATCAGCCCCAGCATTTT,many,TRBV12-3/TRBV12-4,.,TRBJ1-5
CASSLAGAPRGDTQYF,TGTGCCAGCAGCCTAGCAGGGGCCCCTCGGGGAGATACGCAGTATTTT,.,TRBV4-2,.,TRBJ2-3
CATSRATRGTGELFF,TGTGCCACCAGCAGAGCCACGAGAGGGACCGGGGAGCTGTTTTTT,many,TRBV15,.,TRBJ2-2
CASSYSGPRGYTF,TGTGCCAGCAGTTACTCGGGACCTCGTGGCTACACCTTC,many,TRBV6-5,.,TRBJ1-2
CASSYYGTYEQYF,TGTGCCAGCAGTTACTACGGGACCTACGAGCAGTACTTC,.,TRBV6-2/TRBV6-3,.,TRBJ2-7
CASRIGAGPLHF,TGTGCCAGCAGAATAGGGGCAGGCCCCCTTCACTTC,.,TRBV11-2,.,TRBJ1-2
CASSLDVGGAGYTF,TGTGCCAGCAGCTTGGACGTCGGGGGCGCGGGCTACACCTTC,many,TRBV11-3,.,TRBJ1-2
CATSREPGLAGGKNTGELFF,TGTGCCACCAGCAGAGAGCCGGGACTAGCGGGAGGGAAGAACACCGGGGAGCTGTTTTTT,.,TRBV15,TRBD2,TRBJ2-2
CASSLDRGLLVYGYTF,TGTGCCAGCAGCTTGGACAGGGGACTACTTGTTTATGGCTACACCTTC,.,TRBV7-8,TRBD1,TRBJ1-2
CASSALGLGTSGYTF,TGTGCCAGCAGTGCCCTAGGGCTAGGGACGAGCGGCTACACCTTC,.,TRBV12-3/TRBV12-4,.,TRBJ1-2
CASTATGGTEAFF,TGTGCCAGTACCGCGACAGGGGGCACTGAAGCTTTCTTT,many,TRBV19,TRBD1,TRBJ1-1
CASRQQGGSYEQYF,TGTGCCAGTAGGCAACAGGGGGGATCCTACGAGCAGTACTTC,many,TRBV19,TRBD1,TRBJ2-7
CASSIIGLAETQYF,TGTGCCAGTAGTATAATCGGACTAGCAGAGACCCAGTACTTC,.,TRBV19,TRBD2,TRBJ2-5
CASSEAQVSGNTIYF,TGTGCCAGCAGTGAAGCTCAGGTCTCTGGAAACACCATATATTTT,many,TRBV6-1,.,TRBJ1-3
CASSYEGGNYGYTF,TGTGCCAGCAGTTACGAGGGGGGTAACTATGGCTACACCTTC,many,TRBV6-5,.,TRBJ1-2
CASSFRERETQYF,TGTGCCAGCAGTTTTAGGGAGCGGGAGACCCAGTACTTC,many,TRBV12-3/TRBV12-4,.,TRBJ2-5
CASRGQVYEQYF,TGTGCCAGCAGGGGACAGGTCTACGAGCAGTACTTC,many,TRBV2,TRBD1,TRBJ2-7
CASSETGSGSPLHF,TGTGCCAGCAGTGAAACAGGGAGCGGTTCACCCCTCCACTTT,.,TRBV6-1,.,TRBJ1-6
CASSSRSRGKEQYF,TGTGCCAGCAGTTCACGATCCAGGGGGAAAGAGCAGTACTTC,many,TRBV12-3/TRBV12-4,TRBD1,TRBJ2-7
CASGFVEKVTQPQHF,TGTGCTAGTGGTTTTGTGGAAAAAGTCACTCAGCCCCAGCATTTT,few,TRBV12-5,.,TRBJ1-5
CAISEEGREAYEQYF,TGTGCCATCAGTGAAGAGGGCAGGGAGGCCTACGAGCAGTACTTC,many,TRBV10-3,.,TRBJ2-7
CASSQVGDEQYF,TGCGCCAGCTCCCAGGTTGGCGACGAGCAGTACTTC,many,TRBV5-1,.,TRBJ2-7
CASSLSGVLSGNTIYF,TGCGCCAGCAGCTTGTCAGGGGTACTCTCTGGAAACACCATATATTTT,many,TRBV5-1,.,TRBJ1-3
CAISERLAGRETQYF,TGTGCCATCAGTGAACGACTAGCGGGGCGAGAGACCCAGTACTTC,once,TRBV10-3,TRBD2,TRBJ2-5
CASSEPDYGYTF,TGTGCCAGCAGCGAACCCGACTATGGCTACACCTTC,many,TRBV9,.,TRBJ1-2
CASSHGTQETQYF,TGTGCCAGCAGCCACGGGACGCAAGAGACCCAGTACTTC,many,TRBV3-1,.,TRBJ2-5
CATSRETGQGYTF,TGTGCCACCAGCAGGGAGACAGGGCAGGGCTACACCTTC,many,TRBV15,TRBD1,TRBJ1-2
CASNPQYAYEQYF,TGTGCCAGCAATCCTCAGTACGCATACGAGCAGTACTTC,many,TRBV6-1,.,TRBJ2-7
CASSLQSRDTGELFF,TGTGCCAGCAGCTTGCAGTCCCGGGACACCGGGGAGCTGTTTTTT,many,TRBV5-6,.,TRBJ2-2
CASSLRGRTYEQYF,TGTGCCAGCAGCTTAAGAGGTAGGACCTACGAGCAGTACTTC,.,TRBV11-1,.,TRBJ2-7
CASSLGRGGQTQYF,TGTGCCAGCAGCTTAGGACGGGGGGGGCAGACCCAGTACTTC,few,TRBV7-8,TRBD2,TRBJ2-5
CASGGQGDSPLHF,TGTGCCAGCGGGGGTCAGGGGGATTCACCCCTCCACTTT,many,TRBV11-2,TRBD1,TRBJ1-6
CASSERVLWYEQYF,TGTGCCAGCAGTGAACGGGTATTGTGGTACGAGCAGTACTTC,many,TRBV2,.,TRBJ2-7
CASRWADNQPQHF,TGTGCCAGTAGGTGGGCAGACAATCAGCCCCAGCATTTT,many,TRBV19,.,TRBJ1-5
CASSAPGQGTRNQPQHF,TGTGCCAGCAGCGCCCCGGGACAGGGGACGCGAAATCAGCCCCAGCATTTT,.,TRBV9,TRBD1,TRBJ1-5
CSAGTGVYAFF,TGCAGTGCAGGGACAGGGGTGTACGCTTTCTTT,many,TRBV20-1,TRBD1,TRBJ1-1
CASSEGTARETQYF,TGTGCCAGCAGTGAAGGGACGGCCCGGGAGACCCAGTACTTC,.,TRBV6-1,.,TRBJ2-5
CASSPTWGPEAFF,TGTGCCAGCAGCCCAACCTGGGGCCCTGAAGCTTTCTTT,few,TRBV11-3,.,TRBJ1-1
CASSQGETRDLNTEAFF,TGTGCCAGCAGCCAAGGCGAGACCAGAGACCTGAACACTGAAGCTTTCTTT,few,TRBV4-2,.,TRBJ1-1
CSVDFDTGELFF,TGCAGCGTTGATTTCGACACCGGGGAGCTGTTTTTT,many,TRBV29-1,.,TRBJ2-2
CASSFVLRTEAFF,TGTGCCAGCAGTTTCGTTCTTCGGACAGAAGCTTTCTTT,.,TRBV12-3/TRBV12-4,.,TRBJ1-1
CASSMTGPSSYNSPLHF,TGTGCCAGTAGTATGACAGGGCCTAGCTCCTATAATTCACCCCTCCACTTT,.,TRBV19,TRBD1,TRBJ1-6
CASRRLERGYEQYF,TGTGCCAGCAGAAGACTCGAGAGGGGCTACGAGCAGTACTTC,many,TRBV6-5,.,TRBJ2-7
CASSQVADSLEQYF,TGCGCCAGCAGCCAAGTTGCGGACAGTCTCGAGCAGTACTTC,.,TRBV4-1,.,TRBJ2-7
CASSLVFGETYEQYF,TGTGCCAGCAGCTTAGTTTTTGGGGAAACCTACGAGCAGTACTTC,many,TRBV11-3,.,TRBJ2-7
CSANLGGYSYEQYF,TGCAGTGCTAATTTGGGGGGTTACTCCTACGAGCAGTACTTC,many,TRBV20-1,.,TRBJ2-7
CASSQPPYTGELFF,TGTGCCAGCAGTCAACCTCCGTACACCGGGGAGCTGTTTTTT,many,TRBV6-2/TRBV6-3,.,TRBJ2-2
CASSEEVARAVSQETQYF,TGTGCCAGCAGTGAAGAGGTCGCCAGGGCGGTGAGTCAAGAGACCCAGTACTTC,.,TRBV6-1,.,TRBJ2-5
CASSLDQGAYGYTF,TGTGCCAGCAGCTTAGATCAGGGGGCCTATGGCTACACCTTC,many,TRBV7-8,TRBD1,TRBJ1-2